The clone carrying this T cell receptor beta chain was observed many times. Antigen: not known. This sample stems from a study of T cell repertoires in cytomegalovirus infection. Study outcomes and limitations: Cumulative public TCR beta family frequency identified carriers of CMV plus the relevant HLA. Dominant in the ex vivo response were TCR beta clonotypes restricted by HLA-C and specific for CMV.

TCRdb used MiXCR to reprocess the reads, holding one entry per CDR3 protein. The sample has about 76,000 distinct CDR3 sequences; 3.5% to 4.5% are singletons. The CDR3 runs to 15 residues. V was clipped by 5 bases and J by 0 bases; unmatched bases: 5. Germline V gene lookup returns CDR1 SGHTA and CDR2 FQGTGA. The specimen sequenced was PBMCs. The receptor was derived from a human donor in good health (CMV status not recorded). Some clones in this sample may be carry-over from other donors' samples. The chain uses TRBV7-3 and TRBJ2-7; TRBD1 matches at 9 bases. The CDR3 nucleotides read TGTGCCAGCAGCATCGGACAGGGGAGCTCCTACGAGCAGTACTTC. Amino acids: CASSIGQGSSYEQYF.